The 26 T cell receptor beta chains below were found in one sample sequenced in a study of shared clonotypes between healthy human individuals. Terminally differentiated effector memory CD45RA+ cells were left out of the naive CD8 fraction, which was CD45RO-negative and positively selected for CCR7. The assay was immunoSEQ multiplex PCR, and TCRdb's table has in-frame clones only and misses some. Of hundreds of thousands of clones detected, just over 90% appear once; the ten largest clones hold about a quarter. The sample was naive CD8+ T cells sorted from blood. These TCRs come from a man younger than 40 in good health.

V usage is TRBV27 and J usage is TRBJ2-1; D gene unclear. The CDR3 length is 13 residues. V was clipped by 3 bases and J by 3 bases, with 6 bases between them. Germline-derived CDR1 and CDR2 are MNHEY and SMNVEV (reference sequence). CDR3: CASSLSDYNEQFF. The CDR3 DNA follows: TGTGCCAGCAGTTTGTCGGACTACAATGAGCAGTTCTTC.

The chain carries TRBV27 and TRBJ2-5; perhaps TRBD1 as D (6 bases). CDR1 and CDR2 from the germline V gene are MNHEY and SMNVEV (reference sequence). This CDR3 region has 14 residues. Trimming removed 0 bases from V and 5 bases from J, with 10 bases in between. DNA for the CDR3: TGTGCCAGCAGTTTATCGGGGGCCTTGGAGACCCAGTACTTC. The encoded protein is CASSLSGALETQYF.

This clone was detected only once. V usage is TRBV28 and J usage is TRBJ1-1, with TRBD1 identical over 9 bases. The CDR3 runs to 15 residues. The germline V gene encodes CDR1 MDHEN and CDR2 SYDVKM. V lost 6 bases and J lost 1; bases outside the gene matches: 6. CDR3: CASSWDRVGNTEAFF. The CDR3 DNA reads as TGTGCCAGCAGCTGGGACAGGGTCGGGAACACTGAAGCTTTCTTT.

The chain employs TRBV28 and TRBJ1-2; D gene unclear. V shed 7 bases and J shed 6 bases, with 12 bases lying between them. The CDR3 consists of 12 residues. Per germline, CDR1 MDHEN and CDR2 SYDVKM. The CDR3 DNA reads TGTGCCAGCACGCCCTACTCCCATGGCTACACCTTC. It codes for CASTPYSHGYTF.

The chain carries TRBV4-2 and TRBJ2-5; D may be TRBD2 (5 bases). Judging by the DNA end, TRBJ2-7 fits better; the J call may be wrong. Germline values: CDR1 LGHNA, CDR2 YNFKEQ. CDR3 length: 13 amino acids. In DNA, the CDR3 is TGTGCCAGCAGCCAAGGGGAGACTGGCGAGCAGTACTTC. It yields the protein CASSQGETGEQYF.

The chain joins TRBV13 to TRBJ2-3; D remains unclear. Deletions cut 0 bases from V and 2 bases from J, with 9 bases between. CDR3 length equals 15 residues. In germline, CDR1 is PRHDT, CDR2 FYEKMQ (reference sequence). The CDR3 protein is CASSLGLENTDTQYF. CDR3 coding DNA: TGTGCCAGCAGCTTAGGTCTAGAAAACACAGATACGCAGTATTTT.

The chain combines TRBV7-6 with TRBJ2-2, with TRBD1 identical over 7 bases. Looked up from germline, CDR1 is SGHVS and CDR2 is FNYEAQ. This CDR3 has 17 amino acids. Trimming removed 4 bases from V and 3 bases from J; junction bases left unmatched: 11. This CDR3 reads CASSYTDRELYTGELFF. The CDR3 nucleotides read TGTGCCAGCAGCTATACAGACAGGGAACTTTACACCGGGGAGCTGTTTTTT.

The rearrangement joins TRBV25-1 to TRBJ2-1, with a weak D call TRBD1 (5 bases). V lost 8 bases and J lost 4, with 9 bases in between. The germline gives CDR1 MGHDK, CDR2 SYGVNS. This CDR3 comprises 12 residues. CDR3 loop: CASDDSYNEQFF. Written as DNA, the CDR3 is TGTGCCAGCGACGACAGTTACAATGAGCAGTTCTTC.

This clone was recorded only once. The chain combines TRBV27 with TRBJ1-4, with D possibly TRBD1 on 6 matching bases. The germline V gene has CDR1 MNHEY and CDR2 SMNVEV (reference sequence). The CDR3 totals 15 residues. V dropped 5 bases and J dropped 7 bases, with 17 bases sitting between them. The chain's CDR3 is CASSPLGGAIEKLFF. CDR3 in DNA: TGTGCCAGCAGTCCCCTGGGGGGGGCAATTGAAAAACTGTTTTTT.

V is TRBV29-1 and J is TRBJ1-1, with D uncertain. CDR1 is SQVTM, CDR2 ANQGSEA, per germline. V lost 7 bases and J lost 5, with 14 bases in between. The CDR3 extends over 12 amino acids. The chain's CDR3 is CSAGPGGTEAFF. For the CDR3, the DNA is TGCAGCGCTGGGCCGGGCGGAACTGAAGCTTTCTTT.

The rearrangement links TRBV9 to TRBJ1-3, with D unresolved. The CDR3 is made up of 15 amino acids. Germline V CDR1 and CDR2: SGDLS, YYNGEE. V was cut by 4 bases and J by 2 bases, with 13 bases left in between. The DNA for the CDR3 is TGTGCCAGCAGCCTACACGTAGACCCTGGAAACACCATATATTTT. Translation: CASSLHVDPGNTIYF.

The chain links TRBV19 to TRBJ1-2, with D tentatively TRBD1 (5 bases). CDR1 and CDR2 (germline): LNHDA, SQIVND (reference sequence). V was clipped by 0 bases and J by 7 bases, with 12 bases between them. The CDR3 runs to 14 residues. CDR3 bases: TGTGCCAGTAGTATAGATCCAGGTCAGGGTGGCTACACCTTC. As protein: CASSIDPGQGGYTF. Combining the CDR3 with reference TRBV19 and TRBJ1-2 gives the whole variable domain DGGITQSPKYLFRKEGQNVTLSCEQNLNHDAMYWYRQDPGQGLRLIYYSQIVNDFQKGDIAEGYSVSREKKESFPLTVTSAQKNPTAFYLCASSIDPGQGGYTFGSGTRLTVV.

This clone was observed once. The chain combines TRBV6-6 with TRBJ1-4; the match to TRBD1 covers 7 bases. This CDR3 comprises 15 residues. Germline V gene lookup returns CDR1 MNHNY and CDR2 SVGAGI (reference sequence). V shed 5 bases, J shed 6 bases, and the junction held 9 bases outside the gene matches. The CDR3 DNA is TGTGCCAGCAGTATTACCGGGACAGTTGATGAAAAACTGTTTTTT. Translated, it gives CASSITGTVDEKLFF.

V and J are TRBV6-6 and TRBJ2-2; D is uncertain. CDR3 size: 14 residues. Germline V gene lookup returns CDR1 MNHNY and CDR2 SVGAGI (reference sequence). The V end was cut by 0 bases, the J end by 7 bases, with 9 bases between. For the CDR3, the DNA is TGTGCCAGCAGTTACTCCATATTGGGCGGGGAGCTGTTTTTT. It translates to CASSYSILGGELFF.

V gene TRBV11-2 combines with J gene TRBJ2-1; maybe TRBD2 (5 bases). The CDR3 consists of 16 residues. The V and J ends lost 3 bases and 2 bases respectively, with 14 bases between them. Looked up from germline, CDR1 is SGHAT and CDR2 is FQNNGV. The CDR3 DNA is TGTGCCAGCAGCTTTAACGGGATCCCCACCTACAATGAGCAGTTCTTC. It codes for CASSFNGIPTYNEQFF.

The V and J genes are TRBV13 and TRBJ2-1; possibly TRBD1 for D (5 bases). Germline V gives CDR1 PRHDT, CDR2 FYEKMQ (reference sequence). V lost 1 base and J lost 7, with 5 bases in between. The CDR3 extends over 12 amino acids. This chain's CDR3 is CASSLEGNEQFF. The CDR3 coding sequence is TGTGCCAGCAGCTTAGAGGGGAATGAGCAGTTCTTC.

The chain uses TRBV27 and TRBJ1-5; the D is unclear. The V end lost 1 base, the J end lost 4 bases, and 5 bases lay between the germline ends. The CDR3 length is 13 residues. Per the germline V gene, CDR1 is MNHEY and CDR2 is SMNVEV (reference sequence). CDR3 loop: CASSLFENQPQHF. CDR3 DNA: TGTGCCAGCAGTTTATTCGAAAATCAGCCCCAGCATTTT.

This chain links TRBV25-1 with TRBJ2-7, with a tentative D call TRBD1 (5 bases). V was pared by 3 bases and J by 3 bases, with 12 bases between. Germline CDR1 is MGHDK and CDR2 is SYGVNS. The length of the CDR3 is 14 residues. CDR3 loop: CASSDPLRGYEQYF. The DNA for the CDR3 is TGTGCCAGCAGTGATCCGCTTAGGGGCTACGAGCAGTACTTC.

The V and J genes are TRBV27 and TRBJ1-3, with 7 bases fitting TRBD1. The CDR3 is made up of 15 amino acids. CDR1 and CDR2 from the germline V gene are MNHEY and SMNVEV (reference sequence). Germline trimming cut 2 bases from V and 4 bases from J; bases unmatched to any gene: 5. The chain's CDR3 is CASSLGQGEGNTIYF. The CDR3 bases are TGTGCCAGCAGTTTAGGGCAGGGGGAAGGAAACACCATATATTTT.

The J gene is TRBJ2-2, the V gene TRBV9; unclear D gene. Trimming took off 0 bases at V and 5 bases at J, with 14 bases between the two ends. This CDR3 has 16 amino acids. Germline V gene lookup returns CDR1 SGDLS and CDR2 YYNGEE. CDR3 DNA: TGTGCCAGCAGCGTAGAGAGGCTTGAAGGGACCGGGGAGCTGTTTTTT. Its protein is CASSVERLEGTGELFF.

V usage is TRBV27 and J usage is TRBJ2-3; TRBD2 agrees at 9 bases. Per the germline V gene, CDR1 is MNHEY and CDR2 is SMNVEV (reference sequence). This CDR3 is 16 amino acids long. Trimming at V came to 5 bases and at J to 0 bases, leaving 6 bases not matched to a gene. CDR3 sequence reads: CASSPGTSRSTDTQYF. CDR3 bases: TGTGCCAGCAGTCCCGGGACTAGCAGAAGCACAGATACGCAGTATTTT.

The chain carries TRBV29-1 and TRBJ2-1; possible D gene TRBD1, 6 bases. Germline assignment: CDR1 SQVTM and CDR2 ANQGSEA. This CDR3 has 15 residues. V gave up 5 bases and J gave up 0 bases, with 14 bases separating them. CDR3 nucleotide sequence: TGCAGCGTTACAGGGTTTGTTAGCTCCTACAATGAGCAGTTCTTC. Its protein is CSVTGFVSSYNEQFF.

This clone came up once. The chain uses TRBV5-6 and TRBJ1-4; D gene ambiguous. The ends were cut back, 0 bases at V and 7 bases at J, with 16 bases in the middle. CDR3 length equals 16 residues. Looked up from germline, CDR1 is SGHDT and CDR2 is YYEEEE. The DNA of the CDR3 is TGTGCCAGCAGCTTGGATTTGGCCCCCCCCGGTGAAAAACTGTTTTTT. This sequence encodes CASSLDLAPPGEKLFF.

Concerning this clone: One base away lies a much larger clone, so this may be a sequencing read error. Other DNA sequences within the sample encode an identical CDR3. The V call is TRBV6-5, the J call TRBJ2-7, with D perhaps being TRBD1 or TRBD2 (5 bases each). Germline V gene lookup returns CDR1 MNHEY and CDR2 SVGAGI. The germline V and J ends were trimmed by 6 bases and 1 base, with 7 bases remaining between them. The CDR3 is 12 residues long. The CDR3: CASRGDSYEQYF. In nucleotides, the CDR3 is TGTGCCAGCAGGGGGGATTCCTACGAGCAGTACTTC.

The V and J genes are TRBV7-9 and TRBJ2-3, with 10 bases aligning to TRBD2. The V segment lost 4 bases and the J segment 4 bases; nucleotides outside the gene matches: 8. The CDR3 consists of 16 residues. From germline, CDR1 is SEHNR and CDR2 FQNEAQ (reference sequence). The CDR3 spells CASSSSLAGAPDTQYF. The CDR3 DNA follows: TGTGCCAGCAGCTCCTCTCTAGCGGGAGCTCCAGATACGCAGTATTTT.

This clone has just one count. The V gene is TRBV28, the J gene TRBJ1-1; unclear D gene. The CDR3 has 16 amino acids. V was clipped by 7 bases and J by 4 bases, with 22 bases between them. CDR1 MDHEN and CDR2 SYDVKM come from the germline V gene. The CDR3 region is CASTFHSGGIGTEAFF. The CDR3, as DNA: TGTGCCAGCACGTTTCATAGCGGCGGAATTGGCACTGAAGCTTTCTTT. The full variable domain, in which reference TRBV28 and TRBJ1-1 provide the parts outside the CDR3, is DVKVTQSSRYLVKRTGEKVFLECVQDMDHENMFWYRQDPGLGLRLIYFSYDVKMKEKGDIPEGYSVSREKKERFSLILESASTNQTSMYLCASTFHSGGIGTEAFFGQGTRLTVV.